This TCR beta chain was identified in a study of early T cells in non-severe SARS-CoV-2 infection. This clonotype was counted many times. Germline V CDR1 and CDR2: LNHDA, SQIVND (reference sequence). CDR3 length: 18 amino acids. After removal of 1 base from V and 4 bases from J, the junction contained 12 bases not matched to a gene. Unique molecular identifier tags were affixed to discrete cDNA molecules. TCRdb called the 5' RACE reads again in MiXCR, with one record for every CDR3 protein. The profile shows around 76,000 distinct CDR3 sequences, 9% to 15% of them singletons. This TCR was recovered from an adult who was a healthcare worker with PCR-confirmed SARS-CoV-2 infection or an uninfected control (not recorded which). Sequencing was done on a sample of whole blood. This chain links TRBV19 with TRBJ1-5, with TRBD1 identical over 8 bases. In DNA, the CDR3 is TGTGCCAGTAGTATAGGCCCCACCGACAGGGGAGGAAATCAGCCCCAGCATTTT. Translating it yields CASSIGPTDRGGNQPQHF.